A selection of T cell receptor beta chains follows, all from one sample in a study of blood T cell repertoires in COVID-19. Profiling relied on immunoSEQ multiplex PCR, and the TCRdb table lists in-frame clones only, not all of them. The sample holds about 240,000 clones; approximately 80% are singletons and the top ten take more than 6%. The sequencing input was peripheral blood. These receptors were obtained from a woman in her sixties or seventies with active or convalescent COVID-19. Both conserved end residues are part of each CDR3. The D gene is left open where the match is weak. Size is stated for part of the rows, as once, few or many counts, or as a class when the clone is expanded.

size: NA
J: TRBJ1-2
V: TRBV10-1
D: NA
CDR3: CASSPGPQNYGYTF
DNA: TGCGCCAGCAGTCCAGGCCCACAGAACTATGGCTACACCTTC

size: NA
J: TRBJ2-5
V: TRBV28
D: TRBD1
CDR3: CASSYQTGGGETQYF
DNA: TGTGCCAGCAGTTACCAGACAGGGGGGGGAGAGACCCAGTACTTC

size: NA
J: TRBJ1-2
V: TRBV27
D: NA
CDR3: CASSPIGSFYGYTF
DNA: TGTGCCAGCAGTCCGATCGGGTCCTTCTATGGCTACACCTTC

size: NA
J: TRBJ2-7
V: TRBV11-1
D: TRBD1
CDR3: CASSLRAGGYEQYF
DNA: TGTGCCAGCAGCTTACGGGCAGGGGGCTACGAGCAGTACTTC

size: NA
J: TRBJ2-1
V: TRBV13
D: NA
CDR3: CASSLTRSYNEQFF
DNA: TGTGCCAGCAGCTTAACTAGATCCTACAATGAGCAGTTCTTC

size: NA
J: TRBJ2-1
V: TRBV5-4
D: TRBD2
CDR3: CASSLRSGVSGEQFF
DNA: TGTGCCAGCAGCTTACGGAGCGGGGTATCGGGTGAGCAGTTCTTC

size: NA
J: TRBJ1-1
V: TRBV4-1
D: TRBD1
CDR3: CASSQKGRGRGGNTEAFF
DNA: TGCGCCAGCAGCCAAAAGGGCAGGGGGCGAGGAGGAAACACTGAAGCTTTCTTT

size: NA
J: TRBJ2-3
V: TRBV5-6
D: TRBD2
CDR3: CASSLPSGPTDTQYF
DNA: TGTGCCAGCAGCTTACCTAGCGGTCCCACAGATACGCAGTATTTT

size: NA
J: TRBJ2-1
V: TRBV19
D: NA
CDR3: CASSSAGRASYNEQFF
DNA: TGTGCCAGTAGTTCTGCGGGACGGGCCTCCTACAATGAGCAGTTCTTC

size: NA
J: TRBJ2-7
V: TRBV28
D: TRBD1
CDR3: CASSAGTGTIYEQYF
DNA: TGTGCCAGCAGTGCCGGGACAGGGACGATCTACGAGCAGTACTTC

size: NA
J: TRBJ1-2
V: TRBV11-2
D: TRBD1
CDR3: CASSLEYRGHGYTF
DNA: TGTGCCAGCAGCTTAGAATACAGGGGCCATGGCTACACCTTC

size: NA
J: TRBJ1-1
V: TRBV19
D: NA
CDR3: CASSRVPGGTEAFF
DNA: TGTGCCAGTAGTAGAGTTCCAGGTGGCACTGAAGCTTTCTTT

size: NA
J: TRBJ1-6
V: TRBV27
D: NA
CDR3: CASSLRGLSSPLHF
DNA: TGTGCCAGCAGTTTACGTGGTTTGAGTTCACCCCTCCACTTT

size: once
J: TRBJ2-1
V: TRBV7-9
D: TRBD1
CDR3: CASSSDRDAFLLYNEQFF
DNA: TGTGCCAGCAGCTCGGACAGGGATGCTTTCTTACTTTACAATGAGCAGTTCTTC

size: NA
J: TRBJ2-5
V: TRBV3-1/TRBV3-2
D: TRBD2
CDR3: CASSQASGRVQETQYF
DNA: TGTGCCAGCAGCCAAGCCAGCGGGAGGGTTCAAGAGACCCAGTACTTC

size: NA
J: TRBJ1-1
V: TRBV4-1
D: NA
CDR3: CASSQDGSPLNTEAFF
DNA: TGCGCCAGCAGCCAAGATGGCAGTCCGCTGAACACTGAAGCTTTCTTT

size: NA
J: TRBJ2-1
V: TRBV29-1
D: TRBD1
CDR3: CSADRGLSGEQFF
DNA: TGCAGCGCTGACAGGGGGCTATCGGGTGAGCAGTTCTTC

size: NA
J: TRBJ1-1
V: TRBV9
D: NA
CDR3: CASSRGSKERNTEAFF
DNA: TGTGCCAGCAGCCGAGGCAGCAAAGAACGGAACACTGAAGCTTTCTTT

size: NA
J: TRBJ2-5
V: TRBV6-5
D: NA
CDR3: CASNNGRDQETQYF
DNA: TGTGCCAGCAACAATGGGCGTGACCAAGAGACCCAGTACTTC

size: NA
J: TRBJ2-2
V: TRBV19
D: NA
CDR3: CASKPGQHTGELFF
DNA: TGTGCCAGTAAACCGGGACAACACACCGGGGAGCTGTTTTTT

size: NA
J: TRBJ1-3
V: TRBV7-9
D: TRBD1
CDR3: CASSYGQGSGNTIYF
DNA: TGTGCCAGCAGCTATGGACAGGGCTCTGGAAACACCATATATTTT

size: NA
J: TRBJ2-3
V: TRBV12-5
D: TRBD2
CDR3: CASGLVISGKSDTQYF
DNA: TGTGCTAGTGGTTTGGTAATTAGCGGGAAGTCAGATACGCAGTATTTT

size: NA
J: TRBJ2-1
V: TRBV11-2
D: TRBD2
CDR3: CASNLLAGLSSYNEQFF
DNA: TGTGCCAGCAATCTGCTAGCGGGACTATCTTCCTACAATGAGCAGTTCTTC

size: once
J: TRBJ1-2
V: TRBV6-5
D: NA
CDR3: CASTVLQGRSSGYTF
DNA: TGTGCCAGCACTGTATTACAGGGAAGATCTTCGGGCTACACCTTC

size: NA
J: TRBJ2-7
V: TRBV30
D: NA
CDR3: CAWNPVGWGTYEQYF
DNA: TGTGCCTGGAACCCGGTGGGTTGGGGCACCTACGAGCAGTACTTC

size: NA
J: TRBJ2-2
V: TRBV19
D: NA
CDR3: CASAEGAGTGELFF
DNA: TGTGCCAGTGCGGAAGGGGCCGGAACCGGGGAGCTGTTTTTT

size: NA
J: TRBJ2-1
V: TRBV5-1
D: TRBD1
CDR3: CASSEQGANEQFF
DNA: TGCGCCAGCTCCGAACAGGGGGCCAATGAGCAGTTCTTC

size: NA
J: TRBJ2-3
V: TRBV7-2
D: TRBD2
CDR3: CASSIGLVGADTQYF
DNA: TGTGCCAGCAGCATTGGACTAGTCGGGGCAGATACGCAGTATTTT

size: once
J: TRBJ2-3
V: TRBV5-6
D: TRBD2
CDR3: CASRLTSGGTDTQYF
DNA: TGTGCCAGCAGATTAACTAGCGGGGGGACAGATACGCAGTATTTT

size: NA
J: TRBJ2-1
V: TRBV24-1
D: NA
CDR3: CATSDLGGNEQFF
DNA: TGTGCCACCAGTGATTTGGGGGGGAATGAGCAGTTCTTC

size: NA
J: TRBJ2-2
V: TRBV5-1
D: NA
CDR3: CASSLDGRRFAGELFF
DNA: TGCGCCAGCAGCTTGGACGGCAGGAGGTTTGCCGGGGAGCTGTTTTTT

size: NA
J: TRBJ2-1
V: TRBV6-1
D: TRBD1
CDR3: CASSESWDRQFF
DNA: TGTGCCAGCAGTGAAAGTTGGGACAGGCAGTTCTTC

size: NA
J: TRBJ2-5
V: TRBV19
D: NA
CDR3: CASSNGPGQETQYF
DNA: TGTGCCAGTAGTAACGGACCGGGACAAGAGACCCAGTACTTC

size: NA
J: TRBJ1-2
V: TRBV6-5
D: NA
CDR3: CASRATGGGGYGYTF
DNA: TGTGCCAGCAGAGCTACCGGGGGAGGTGGCTATGGCTACACCTTC

size: NA
J: TRBJ1-1
V: TRBV3-1/TRBV3-2
D: TRBD1
CDR3: CASSQVREGAVTEAFF
DNA: TGTGCCAGCAGCCAAGTTCGGGAGGGGGCGGTCACTGAAGCTTTCTTT

size: few
J: TRBJ2-7
V: TRBV4-2
D: TRBD2
CDR3: CASREGLAVSYEQYF
DNA: TGTGCCAGCAGGGAAGGACTAGCGGTGTCCTACGAGCAGTACTTC

size: few
J: TRBJ2-5
V: TRBV9
D: NA
CDR3: CASSVAFGNQETQYF
DNA: TGTGCCAGCAGCGTAGCCTTCGGTAACCAAGAGACCCAGTACTTC

size: once
J: TRBJ2-1
V: TRBV7-8
D: NA
CDR3: CASSLEVASYNEQFF
DNA: TGTGCCAGCAGCTTAGAAGTAGCATCCTACAATGAGCAGTTCTTC

size: NA
J: TRBJ1-3
V: TRBV11-3
D: TRBD1
CDR3: CASSADRGTGNTIYF
DNA: TGTGCCAGCAGCGCAGACAGGGGAACTGGAAACACCATATATTTT

size: NA
J: TRBJ2-5
V: TRBV2
D: NA
CDR3: CASSEASTSPSGPTRTQYF
DNA: TGTGCCAGCAGTGAAGCGTCAACATCCCCGAGCGGACCCACAAGGACCCAGTACTTC

size: NA
J: TRBJ1-5
V: TRBV6-5
D: TRBD1
CDR3: CASRGTGHNQPQHF
DNA: TGTGCCAGCAGAGGGACAGGCCACAATCAGCCCCAGCATTTT

size: NA
J: TRBJ1-2
V: TRBV5-8
D: NA
CDR3: CASSLFRGYTF
DNA: TGTGCCAGCAGCTTGTTTCGGGGCTACACCTTC

size: NA
J: TRBJ1-6
V: TRBV7-9
D: TRBD1
CDR3: CASSLGPQGAGSPLHF
DNA: TGTGCCAGCAGCTTAGGGCCCCAGGGGGCAGGTTCACCCCTCCACTTT

size: NA
J: TRBJ2-3
V: TRBV4-1
D: TRBD2
CDR3: CASSPISGTGGFTDTQYF
DNA: TGCGCCAGCAGCCCTATCTCAGGGACGGGAGGCTTCACAGATACGCAGTATTTT

size: few
J: TRBJ2-2
V: TRBV14
D: NA
CDR3: CATSMTNTGELFF
DNA: TGTGCCACGAGTATGACGAACACCGGGGAGCTGTTTTTT

size: once
J: TRBJ1-6
V: TRBV5-6
D: TRBD1
CDR3: CASSPDREGGNSPLHF
DNA: TGTGCCAGCAGTCCGGACAGGGAGGGAGGAAATTCACCCCTCCACTTT

size: NA
J: TRBJ2-1
V: TRBV10-1
D: NA
CDR3: CASSESALDEQFF
DNA: TGCGCCAGCAGTGAGTCGGCCTTGGATGAGCAGTTCTTC

size: once
J: TRBJ2-7
V: TRBV18
D: TRBD2
CDR3: CASSPGTSEYEQYF
DNA: TGTGCCAGCTCACCGGGGACTAGCGAATACGAGCAGTACTTC

size: NA
J: TRBJ2-7
V: TRBV30
D: TRBD2
CDR3: CAWTERGYEQYF
DNA: TGTGCCTGGACAGAGCGGGGCTACGAGCAGTACTTC

size: NA
J: TRBJ2-2
V: TRBV19
D: NA
CDR3: CASSGNADTGELFF
DNA: TGTGCCAGTAGCGGGAATGCGGACACCGGGGAGCTGTTTTTT

size: NA
J: TRBJ1-3
V: TRBV5-1
D: NA
CDR3: CASSLVGSLAGNTIYF
DNA: TGCGCCAGCAGCTTGGTAGGCAGTCTAGCTGGAAACACCATATATTTT

size: NA
J: TRBJ2-7
V: TRBV6-5
D: NA
CDR3: CASSYGPAEVYEQYF
DNA: TGTGCCAGCAGTTATGGCCCCGCGGAGGTCTACGAGCAGTACTTC

size: NA
J: TRBJ1-5
V: TRBV30
D: NA
CDR3: CACKEGSSNQPQHF
DNA: TGTGCCTGTAAGGAGGGGAGCAGCAATCAGCCCCAGCATTTT

size: NA
J: TRBJ2-1
V: TRBV15
D: TRBD2
CDR3: CATSRGTSGFYNEQFF
DNA: TGTGCCACCAGCAGGGGGACTAGCGGGTTCTACAATGAGCAGTTCTTC

size: NA
J: TRBJ2-1
V: TRBV29-1
D: TRBD2
CDR3: CSVEGNQGGIFYNEQFF
DNA: TGCAGCGTTGAAGGAAATCAGGGAGGGATTTTTTACAATGAGCAGTTCTTC

size: NA
J: TRBJ1-5
V: TRBV3-1/TRBV3-2
D: NA
CDR3: CASSQDLLNQPQHF
DNA: TGTGCCAGCAGCCAAGATTTGTTAAATCAGCCCCAGCATTTT

size: NA
J: TRBJ2-2
V: TRBV6-6
D: NA
CDR3: CASSYIGGGEAGELFF
DNA: TGTGCCAGCAGTTATATCGGAGGGGGCGAGGCCGGGGAGCTGTTTTTT

size: NA
J: TRBJ2-3
V: TRBV6-4
D: NA
CDR3: CASSRAPPDTQYF
DNA: TGTGCCAGCAGCAGGGCCCCCCCGGATACGCAGTATTTT

size: NA
J: TRBJ1-4
V: TRBV7-9
D: NA
CDR3: CASSLRGRDFDEKLFF
DNA: TGTGCCAGCAGCTTAAGGGGAAGGGACTTTGATGAAAAACTGTTTTTT